The 9 T cell receptor beta chains below were found in one sample sequenced in a study of T cell repertoires in ileal Crohn's disease. Profiled with immunoSEQ multiplex PCR; TCRdb holds only in-frame clones, not every one. In the table there are around 4,900 clones, more than 75% of which are singletons. This sample's time point: inflamed ileum from the surgical specimen. Sequences were obtained from ileal tissue. The receptors here all came from an adult with Crohn's disease.

The CDR3 protein is CSVVPGEENGYTF. The DNA of the CDR3 is TGCAGCGTTGTGCCAGGGGAAGAGAATGGCTACACCTTC. This rearrangement joins TRBV29-1 to TRBJ1-2; tentatively, D is TRBD1 (6 bases). Germline CDR1 and CDR2: SQVTM and ANQGSEA. The ends were cut back, 4 bases at V and 6 bases at J, with 15 bases in the middle. The CDR3 runs 13 residues.

V is TRBV7-9 and J is TRBJ2-1; D is ambiguous. The CDR3 has 13 amino acids. Germline values: CDR1 SEHNR, CDR2 FQNEAQ (reference sequence). V lost 3 bases and J lost 5, with 8 bases in between. The CDR3 region is CASSFRENNEQFF. CDR3 DNA: TGTGCCAGCAGCTTTCGAGAAAACAATGAGCAGTTCTTC.

The V and J genes are TRBV27 and TRBJ2-2, with a weak D call TRBD1 (6 bases). Germline V gives CDR1 MNHEY, CDR2 SMNVEV (reference sequence). CDR3 length: 16 residues. V lost 7 bases and J 1 base, leaving 16 bases between the germline ends. CDR3 in amino acids: CASKAGTPLNTGELFF. The DNA for the CDR3 is TGTGCCAGCAAGGCCGGGACACCCTTGAACACCGGGGAGCTGTTTTTT.

The V gene is TRBV6-4, the J gene TRBJ2-3; 12 bases match TRBD2. Germline values: CDR1 MRHNA, CDR2 SNTAGT. CDR3 size: 19 residues. V lost 0 bases to trimming and J lost 4 bases; unmatched junction nucleotides: 11. The CDR3 DNA follows: TGTGCCAGCAGTGACTCGATGTCTAGCGGGGGGGCCGCGCCAGATACGCAGTATTTT. It codes for CASSDSMSSGGAAPDTQYF.

The J gene is TRBJ1-1, the V gene TRBV6-4; D is perhaps TRBD1 (6 bases). The CDR3 loop spans 13 amino acids. V lost 3 bases to trimming and J lost 2 bases, with 7 bases between them. Germline loops: CDR1 MRHNA, CDR2 SNTAGT. For the CDR3, the DNA is TGTGCCAGCAGTGAGGACAGAAACACTGAAGCTTTCTTT. Translated: CASSEDRNTEAFF.

The J gene is TRBJ2-7, the V gene TRBV5-1, with 11 bases matching TRBD1. Per germline, CDR1 SGHRS and CDR2 YFSETQ. With 0 bases clipped from V and 4 bases from J, the junction kept 6 bases outside the gene matches. The CDR3 loop spans 16 amino acids. The CDR3 spells CASSLAGQGAGYEQYF. CDR3 in DNA: TGCGCCAGCAGCTTGGCCGGACAGGGGGCTGGGTACGAGCAGTACTTC.

The chain uses TRBV5-1 and TRBJ2-1; TRBD1 matches 8 bases. The V segment lost 2 bases and the J segment 7 bases; nucleotides outside the gene matches: 5. The germline gives CDR1 SGHRS, CDR2 YFSETQ. There are 14 residues in the CDR3. The CDR3 region is CASSLPGGRNEQFF. CDR3 sequence (DNA): TGCGCCAGCAGCTTACCAGGGGGCAGAAATGAGCAGTTCTTC.

This clone was detected a few times. The chain is built from TRBV7-9 and TRBJ1-6; 8 positions agree with TRBD1. After removal of 1 base from V and 13 bases from J, the junction contained 3 bases not matched to a gene. The CDR3 is made up of 13 amino acids. Germline V lookup: CDR1 SEHNR, CDR2 FQNEAQ (reference sequence). DNA of the CDR3: TGTGCCAGCAGCTTAGGGACAGGGTCTCCCCTCCACTTT. This encodes CASSLGTGSPLHF.

This clone was observed a few times. The gene calls are TRBV4-2 and TRBJ2-2; tentative D call: TRBD2 (6 bases). CDR3 length: 15 residues. Germline V gene lookup returns CDR1 LGHNA and CDR2 YNFKEQ. Trimming took off 0 bases at V and 4 bases at J, with 9 bases between the two ends. The CDR3 DNA follows: TGTGCCAGCAGCCAAGAGTGGGGAGGCACCGGGGAGCTGTTTTTT. It translates to CASSQEWGGTGELFF.